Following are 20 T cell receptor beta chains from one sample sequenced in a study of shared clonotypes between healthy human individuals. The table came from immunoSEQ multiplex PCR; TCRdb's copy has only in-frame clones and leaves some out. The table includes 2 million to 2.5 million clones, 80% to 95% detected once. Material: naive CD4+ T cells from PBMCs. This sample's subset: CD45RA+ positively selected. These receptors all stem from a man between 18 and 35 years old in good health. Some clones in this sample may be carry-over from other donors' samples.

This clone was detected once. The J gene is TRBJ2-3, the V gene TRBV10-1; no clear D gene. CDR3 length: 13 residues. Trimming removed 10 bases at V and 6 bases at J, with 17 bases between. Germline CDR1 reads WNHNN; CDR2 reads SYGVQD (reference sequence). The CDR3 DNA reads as TGCGCCACTTCCGCCATCGTAGGGGATACGCAGTATTTT. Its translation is CATSAIVGDTQYF.

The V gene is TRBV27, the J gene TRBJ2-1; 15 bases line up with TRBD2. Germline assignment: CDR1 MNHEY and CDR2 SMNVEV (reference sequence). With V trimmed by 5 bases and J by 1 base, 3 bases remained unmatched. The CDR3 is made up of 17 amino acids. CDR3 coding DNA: TGTGCCAGCAGTCGGACTAGCGGGAGGGTGTCCTACAATGAGCAGTTCTTC. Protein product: CASSRTSGRVSYNEQFF.

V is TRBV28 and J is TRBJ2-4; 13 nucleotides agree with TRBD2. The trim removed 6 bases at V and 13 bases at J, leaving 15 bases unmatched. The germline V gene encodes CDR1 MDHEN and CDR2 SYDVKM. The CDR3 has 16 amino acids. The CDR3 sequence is CASRTPGLAGVSVQYF. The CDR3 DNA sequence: TGTGCCAGCAGAACTCCAGGACTAGCGGGAGTGTCTGTCCAGTACTTC.

CDR3 loop: CASMRNTGELFF. The DNA of the CDR3 is TGTGCCAGCATGCGGAACACCGGGGAGCTGTTTTTT. V gene TRBV27 combines with J gene TRBJ2-2; the D is unclear. Looked up from germline, CDR1 is MNHEY and CDR2 is SMNVEV (reference sequence). The CDR3 covers 12 residues. Trimming took 7 bases from V and 1 from J, leaving 4 bases between them.

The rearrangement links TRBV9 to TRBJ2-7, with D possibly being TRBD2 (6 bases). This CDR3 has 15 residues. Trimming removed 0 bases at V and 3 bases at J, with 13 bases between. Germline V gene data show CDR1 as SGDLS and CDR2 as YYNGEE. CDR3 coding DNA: TGTGCCAGCAGCGTAGCTCCGGGAGACTTCTACGAGCAGTACTTC. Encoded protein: CASSVAPGDFYEQYF.

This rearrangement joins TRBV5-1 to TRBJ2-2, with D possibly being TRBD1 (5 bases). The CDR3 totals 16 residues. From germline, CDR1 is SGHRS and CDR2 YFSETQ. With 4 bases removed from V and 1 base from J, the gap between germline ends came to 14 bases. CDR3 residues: CASSPWTFKNTGELFF. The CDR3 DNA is TGCGCCAGCAGCCCCTGGACATTTAAGAACACCGGGGAGCTGTTTTTT. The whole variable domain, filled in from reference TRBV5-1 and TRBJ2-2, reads KAGVTQTPRYLIKTRGQQVTLSCSPISGHRSVSWYQQTPGQGLQFLFEYFSETQRNKGNFPGRFSGRQFSNSRSEMNVSTLELGDSALYLCASSPWTFKNTGELFFGEGSRLTVL.

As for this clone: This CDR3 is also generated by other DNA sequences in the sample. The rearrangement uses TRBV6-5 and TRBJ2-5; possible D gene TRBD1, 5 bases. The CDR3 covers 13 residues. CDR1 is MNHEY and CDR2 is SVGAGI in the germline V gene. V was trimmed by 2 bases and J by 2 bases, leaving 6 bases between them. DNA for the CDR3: TGTGCCAGCAGTTACAGGGGACAAGAGACCCAGTACTTC. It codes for CASSYRGQETQYF.

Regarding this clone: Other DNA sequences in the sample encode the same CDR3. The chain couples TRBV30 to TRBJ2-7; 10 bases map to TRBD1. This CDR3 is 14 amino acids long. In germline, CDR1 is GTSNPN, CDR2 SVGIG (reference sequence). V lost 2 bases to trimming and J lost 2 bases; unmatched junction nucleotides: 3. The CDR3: CAWSRTGGTYEQYF. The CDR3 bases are TGTGCCTGGAGTCGGACAGGGGGGACCTACGAGCAGTACTTC.

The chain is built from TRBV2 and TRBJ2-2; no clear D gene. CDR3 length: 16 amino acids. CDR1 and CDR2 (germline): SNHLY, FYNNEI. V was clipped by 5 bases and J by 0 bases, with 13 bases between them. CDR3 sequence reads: CASSLFRAPNTGELFF. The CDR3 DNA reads TGTGCCAGCAGTTTGTTCCGGGCCCCGAACACCGGGGAGCTGTTTTTT.

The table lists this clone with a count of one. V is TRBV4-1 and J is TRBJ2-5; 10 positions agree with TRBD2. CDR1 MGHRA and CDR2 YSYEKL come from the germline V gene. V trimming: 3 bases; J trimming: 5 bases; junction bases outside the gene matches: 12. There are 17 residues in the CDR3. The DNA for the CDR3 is TGCGCCAGCAGCCAGTGGGCTACTAGCGGGGTGGTGGAGACCCAGTACTTC. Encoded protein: CASSQWATSGVVETQYF.

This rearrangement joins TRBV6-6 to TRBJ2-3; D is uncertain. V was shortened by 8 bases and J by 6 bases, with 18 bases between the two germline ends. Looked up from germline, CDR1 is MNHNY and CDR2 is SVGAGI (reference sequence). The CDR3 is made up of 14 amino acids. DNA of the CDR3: TGTGCCAGCGCCCTCCCCCCTCTGGGGGATACGCAGTATTTT. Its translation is CASALPPLGDTQYF.

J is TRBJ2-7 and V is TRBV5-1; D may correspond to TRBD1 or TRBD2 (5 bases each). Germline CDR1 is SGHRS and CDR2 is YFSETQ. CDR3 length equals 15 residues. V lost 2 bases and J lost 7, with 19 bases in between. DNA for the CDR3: TGCGCCAGCAGCTTCGTCGGGACCCACCCTAGGGAGCAGTACTTC. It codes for CASSFVGTHPREQYF. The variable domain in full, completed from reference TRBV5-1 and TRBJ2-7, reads KAGVTQTPRYLIKTRGQQVTLSCSPISGHRSVSWYQQTPGQGLQFLFEYFSETQRNKGNFPGRFSGRQFSNSRSEMNVSTLELGDSALYLCASSFVGTHPREQYFGPGTRLTVT.

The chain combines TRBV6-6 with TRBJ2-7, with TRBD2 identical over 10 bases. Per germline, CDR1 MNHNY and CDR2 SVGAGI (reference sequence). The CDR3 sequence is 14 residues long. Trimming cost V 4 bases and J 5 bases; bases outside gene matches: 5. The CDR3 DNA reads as TGTGCCAGCAGTTTAGCGGGAGGTGTGAACGAGCAGTACTTC. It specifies CASSLAGGVNEQYF.

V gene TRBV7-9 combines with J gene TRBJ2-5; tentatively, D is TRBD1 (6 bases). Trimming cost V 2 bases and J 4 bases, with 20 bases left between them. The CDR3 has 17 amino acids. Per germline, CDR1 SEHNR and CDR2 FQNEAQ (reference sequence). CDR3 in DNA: TGTGCCAGCAGCTTACGGAGGCCAGGGGAGCCGGTAGAGACCCAGTACTTC. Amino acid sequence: CASSLRRPGEPVETQYF. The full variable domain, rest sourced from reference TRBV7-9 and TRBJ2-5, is DTGVSQNPRHKITKRGQNVTFRCDPISEHNRLYWYRQTLGQGPEFLTYFQNEAQLEKSRLLSDRFSAERPKGSFSTLEIQRTEQGDSAMYLCASSLRRPGEPVETQYFGPGTRLLVL.

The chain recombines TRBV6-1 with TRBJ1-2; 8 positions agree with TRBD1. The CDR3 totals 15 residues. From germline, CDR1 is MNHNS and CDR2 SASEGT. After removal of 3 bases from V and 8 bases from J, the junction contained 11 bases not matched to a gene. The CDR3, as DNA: TGTGCCAGCAGTGACTCGACAGGGGCTTGGAGGGGCTACACCTTC. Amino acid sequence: CASSDSTGAWRGYTF.

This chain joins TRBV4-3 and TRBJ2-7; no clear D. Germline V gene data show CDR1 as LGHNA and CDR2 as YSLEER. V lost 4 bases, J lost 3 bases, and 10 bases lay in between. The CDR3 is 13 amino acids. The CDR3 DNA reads TGCGCCAGCAGCCCCGGGCCCGGCTACGAGCAGTACTTC. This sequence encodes CASSPGPGYEQYF.

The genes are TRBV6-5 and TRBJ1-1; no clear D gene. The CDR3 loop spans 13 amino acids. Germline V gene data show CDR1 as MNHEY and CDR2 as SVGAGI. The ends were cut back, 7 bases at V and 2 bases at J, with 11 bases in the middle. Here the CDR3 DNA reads TGTGCCAGCAATGTCCCGGGTAACACTGAAGCTTTCTTT. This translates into CASNVPGNTEAFF.

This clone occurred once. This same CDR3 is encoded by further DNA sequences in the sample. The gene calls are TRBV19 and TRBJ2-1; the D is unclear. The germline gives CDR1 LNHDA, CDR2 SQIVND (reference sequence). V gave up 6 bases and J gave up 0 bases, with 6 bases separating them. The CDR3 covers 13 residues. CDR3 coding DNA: TGTGCCAGTAGCATAAGCTCCTACAATGAGCAGTTCTTC. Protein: CASSISSYNEQFF.

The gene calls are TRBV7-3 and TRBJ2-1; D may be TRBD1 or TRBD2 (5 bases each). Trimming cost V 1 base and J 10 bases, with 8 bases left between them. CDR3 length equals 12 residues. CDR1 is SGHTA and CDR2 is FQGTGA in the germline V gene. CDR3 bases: TGTGCCAGCAGCTTAATGGGGACGGAGCAGTTCTTC. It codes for CASSLMGTEQFF.

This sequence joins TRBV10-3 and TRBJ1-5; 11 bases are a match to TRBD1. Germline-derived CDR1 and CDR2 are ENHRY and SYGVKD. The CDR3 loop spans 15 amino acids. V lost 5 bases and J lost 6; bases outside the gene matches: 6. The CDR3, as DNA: TGTGCCATCAGTCTTGGACAGGGGGCCGGTCAGCCCCAGCATTTT. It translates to CAISLGQGAGQPQHF.